The sequence of this T cell receptor (beta chain) was determined in a study of cytomegalovirus exposure and HLA in healthy donors. CDR3 size: 13 residues. The V and J ends lost 6 bases and 4 bases, in that order; junction bases with no gene match: 2. Germline V gene lookup returns CDR1 MNHNY and CDR2 SVGAGI (reference sequence). Whole-study results and caveats: TCR beta chains numbering more than 150 were designated cytomegalovirus-associated.

Comments on this clone: What it binds is not known.

Generated by immunoSEQ multiplex PCR, the TCRdb table keeps only in-frame clones and is missing some. The data contain about 110,000 clones, roughly 84% of them seen just once; the ten biggest clones take up 3% to 3.5%. The specimen was PBMCs. This receptor was obtained from a young woman in good health and CMV-seronegative. The V gene is TRBV6-6, the J gene TRBJ1-3; TRBD1 matches at 8 bases. The CDR3 nucleotides read TGTGCCAGCAGCAGGGGGCTCGGAAACACCATATATTTT. Its protein is CASSRGLGNTIYF.